The T cell receptor beta chain described here comes from a study of cytomegalovirus exposure and HLA in healthy donors. Broader study findings: Earlier findings revealed that most TCR beta V segments proved productive either about 87% or about 30% of the time.

Germline loops: CDR1 SEHNR, CDR2 FQNEAQ (reference sequence). V shed 6 bases, J shed 5 bases, and the junction held 3 bases outside the gene matches. The CDR3 has 13 amino acids. As concerns this clone: Its antigen is not identified.

This PCR relied on a set of 60 Vbeta primers and 13 Jbeta primers. Libraries were prepared by immunoSEQ multiplex PCR; TCRdb keeps only in-frame clonotypes and omits some of them. This table has under 200,000 clones, 77% appearing once. The V call is TRBV7-9, the J call TRBJ2-5; 10 nucleotides match TRBD2. This TCR derives from a woman aged 40 to 55 in good health and CMV-seropositive. Source material: PBMCs. The CDR3 DNA reads as TGTGCCAGCAGAGTAGCGGGAGGTGAGACCCAGTACTTC. Translating it yields CASRVAGGETQYF.